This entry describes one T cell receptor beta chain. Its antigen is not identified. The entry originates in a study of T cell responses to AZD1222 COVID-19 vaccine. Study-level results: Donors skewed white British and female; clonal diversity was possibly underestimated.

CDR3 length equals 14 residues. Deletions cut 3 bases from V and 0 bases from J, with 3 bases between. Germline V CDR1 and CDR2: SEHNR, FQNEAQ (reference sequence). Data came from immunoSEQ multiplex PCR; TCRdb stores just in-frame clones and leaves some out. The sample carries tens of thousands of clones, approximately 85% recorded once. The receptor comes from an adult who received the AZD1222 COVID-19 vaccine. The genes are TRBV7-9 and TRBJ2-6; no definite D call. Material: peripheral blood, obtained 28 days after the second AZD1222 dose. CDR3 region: CASSFLSGANVLTF. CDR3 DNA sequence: TGTGCCAGCAGCTTCCTCTCTGGGGCCAACGTCCTGACTTTC.